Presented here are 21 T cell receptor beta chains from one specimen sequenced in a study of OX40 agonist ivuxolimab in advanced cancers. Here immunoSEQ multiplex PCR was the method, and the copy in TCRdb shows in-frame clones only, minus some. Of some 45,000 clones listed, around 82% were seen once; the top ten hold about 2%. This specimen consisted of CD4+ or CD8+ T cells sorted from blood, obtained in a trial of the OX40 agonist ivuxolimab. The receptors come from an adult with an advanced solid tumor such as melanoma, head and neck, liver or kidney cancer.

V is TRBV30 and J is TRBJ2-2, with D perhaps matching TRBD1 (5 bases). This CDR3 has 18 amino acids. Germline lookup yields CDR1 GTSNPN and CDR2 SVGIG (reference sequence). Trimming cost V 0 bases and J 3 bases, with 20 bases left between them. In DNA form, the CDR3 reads TGTGCCTGGAGTGTACCCCGGACACAAATGGGGTACACCGGGGAGCTGTTTTTT. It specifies CAWSVPRTQMGYTGELFF.

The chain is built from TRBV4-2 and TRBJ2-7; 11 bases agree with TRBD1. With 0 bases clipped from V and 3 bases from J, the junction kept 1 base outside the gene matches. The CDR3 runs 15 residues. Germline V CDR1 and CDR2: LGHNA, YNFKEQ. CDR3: CASSQEGQGGYEQYF. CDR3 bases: TGTGCCAGCAGCCAAGAGGGACAGGGGGGCTACGAGCAGTACTTC.

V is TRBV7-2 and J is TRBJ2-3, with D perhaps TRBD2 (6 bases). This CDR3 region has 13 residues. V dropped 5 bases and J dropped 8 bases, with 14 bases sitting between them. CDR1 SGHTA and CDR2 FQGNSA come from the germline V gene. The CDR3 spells CASSPTLGGTQYF. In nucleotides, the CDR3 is TGTGCCAGCAGCCCCACCCTGGGGGGTACGCAGTATTTT.

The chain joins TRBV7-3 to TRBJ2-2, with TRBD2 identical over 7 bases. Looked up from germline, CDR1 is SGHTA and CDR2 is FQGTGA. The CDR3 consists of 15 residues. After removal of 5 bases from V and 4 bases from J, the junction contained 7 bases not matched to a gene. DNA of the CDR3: TGTGCCAGCAGCAGATCACTAGCGAGCACCGGGGAGCTGTTTTTT. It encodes CASSRSLASTGELFF.

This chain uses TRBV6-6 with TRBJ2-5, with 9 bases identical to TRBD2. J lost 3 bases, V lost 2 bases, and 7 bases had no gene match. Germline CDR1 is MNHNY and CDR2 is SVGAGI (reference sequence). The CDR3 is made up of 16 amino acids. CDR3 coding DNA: TGTGCCAGCAGTTACGATAGCGGGGGACCGAAAGAGACCCAGTACTTC. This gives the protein CASSYDSGGPKETQYF.

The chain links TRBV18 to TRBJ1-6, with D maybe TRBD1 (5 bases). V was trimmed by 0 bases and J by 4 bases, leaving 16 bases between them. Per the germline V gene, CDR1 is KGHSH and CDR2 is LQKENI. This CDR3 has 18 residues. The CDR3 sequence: CASSPPRGTGQYNSPLHF. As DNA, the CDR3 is TGTGCCAGCTCACCACCGAGGGGAACGGGCCAGTATAATTCACCCCTCCACTTT.

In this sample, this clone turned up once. Written as DNA, the CDR3 is TGCAGCGTTGGAGTTAGCGAGACCCAGTACTTC. It codes for CSVGVSETQYF. The gene calls are TRBV29-1 and TRBJ2-5; D is ambiguous. The V end lost 4 bases, the J end lost 5 bases, and 8 bases lay between the germline ends. In germline, CDR1 is SQVTM, CDR2 ANQGSEA. This CDR3 contains 11 residues.

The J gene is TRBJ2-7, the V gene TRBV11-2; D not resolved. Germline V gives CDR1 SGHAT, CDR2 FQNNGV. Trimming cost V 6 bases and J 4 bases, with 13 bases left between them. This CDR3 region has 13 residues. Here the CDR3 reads CASSMAKAYEQYF. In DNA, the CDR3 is TGTGCCAGCAGTATGGCGAAGGCATACGAGCAGTACTTC.

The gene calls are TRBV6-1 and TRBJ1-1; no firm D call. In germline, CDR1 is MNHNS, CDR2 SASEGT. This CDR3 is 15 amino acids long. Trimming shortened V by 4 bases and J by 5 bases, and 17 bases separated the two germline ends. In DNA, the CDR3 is TGTGCCAGCAGTGTAAATTCGGGTTTAGGTACTGAAGCTTTCTTT. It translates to CASSVNSGLGTEAFF.

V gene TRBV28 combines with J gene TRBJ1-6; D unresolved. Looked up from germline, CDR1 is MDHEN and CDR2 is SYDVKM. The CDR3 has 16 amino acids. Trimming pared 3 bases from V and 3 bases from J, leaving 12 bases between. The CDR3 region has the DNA TGTGCCAGCAGTTTTTCGCGTGGCAACTATAATTCACCCCTCCACTTT. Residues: CASSFSRGNYNSPLHF.

The CDR3 DNA is TGTGCCAGCAGTGAGTACGGGGACCGGAATGGCTACACCTTC. Translation: CASSEYGDRNGYTF. The V call is TRBV6-1, the J call TRBJ1-2; D may be TRBD1 (5 bases). Between the trimmed V and J ends, which lost 3 bases and 6 bases, there was a span of 14 bases. This CDR3 has 14 residues. CDR1 is MNHNS, CDR2 SASEGT, per germline.

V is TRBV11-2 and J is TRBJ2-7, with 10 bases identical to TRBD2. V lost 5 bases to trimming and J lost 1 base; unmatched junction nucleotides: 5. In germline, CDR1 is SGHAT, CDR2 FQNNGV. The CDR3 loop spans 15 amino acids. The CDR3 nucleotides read TGTGCCAGCAGCCAAGCGGGAGGGTTGTCCTACGAGCAGTACTTC. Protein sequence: CASSQAGGLSYEQYF.

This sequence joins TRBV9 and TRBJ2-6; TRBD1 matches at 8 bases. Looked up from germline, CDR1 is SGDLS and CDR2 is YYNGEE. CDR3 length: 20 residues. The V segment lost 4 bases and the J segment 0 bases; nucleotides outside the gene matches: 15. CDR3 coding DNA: TGTGCCAGCAGCCTATACGACAGGGGATCATTCGGCTCTGGGGCCAACGTCCTGACTTTC. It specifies CASSLYDRGSFGSGANVLTF.

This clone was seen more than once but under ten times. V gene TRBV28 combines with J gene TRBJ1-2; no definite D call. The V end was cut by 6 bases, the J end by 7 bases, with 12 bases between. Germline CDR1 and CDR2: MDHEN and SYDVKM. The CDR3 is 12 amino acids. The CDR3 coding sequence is TGTGCCAGCAGAAATTTAGGGCCTGGCTACACCTTC. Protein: CASRNLGPGYTF.

DNA of the CDR3: TGTGCCAGCAGCCGGGACTCGGGACTAGCCTCCTACGAGCAGTACTTC. It codes for CASSRDSGLASYEQYF. The chain recombines TRBV13 with TRBJ2-7, with 9 bases identical to TRBD2. J lost 0 bases, V lost 5 bases, and 8 bases had no gene match. CDR3 size: 16 residues. Germline-derived CDR1 and CDR2 are PRHDT and FYEKMQ (reference sequence).

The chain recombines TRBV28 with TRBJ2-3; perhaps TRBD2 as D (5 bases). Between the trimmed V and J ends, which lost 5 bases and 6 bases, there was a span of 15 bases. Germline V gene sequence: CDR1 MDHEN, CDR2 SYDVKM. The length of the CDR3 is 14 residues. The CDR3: CASSPRTGGDTQYF. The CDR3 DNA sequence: TGTGCCAGCAGTCCCCGGACCGGCGGGGATACGCAGTATTTT.

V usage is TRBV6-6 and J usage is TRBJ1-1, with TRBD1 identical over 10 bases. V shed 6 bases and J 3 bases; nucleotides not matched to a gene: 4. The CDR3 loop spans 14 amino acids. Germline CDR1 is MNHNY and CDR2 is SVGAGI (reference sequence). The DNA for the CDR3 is TGTGCCAGCAGGTCCGGGACAGGGGACACTGAAGCTTTCTTT. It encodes CASRSGTGDTEAFF.

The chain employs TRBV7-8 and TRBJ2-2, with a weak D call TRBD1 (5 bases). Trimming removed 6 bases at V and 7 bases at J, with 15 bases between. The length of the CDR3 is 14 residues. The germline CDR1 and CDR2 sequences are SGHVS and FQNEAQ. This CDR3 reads CASRVGRAGGELFF. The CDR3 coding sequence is TGTGCCAGCAGGGTTGGCAGGGCCGGCGGGGAGCTGTTTTTT.

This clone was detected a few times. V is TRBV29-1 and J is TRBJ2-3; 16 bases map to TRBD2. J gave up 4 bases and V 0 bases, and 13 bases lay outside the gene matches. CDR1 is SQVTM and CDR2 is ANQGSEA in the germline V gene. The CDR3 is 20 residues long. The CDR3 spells CSVEDRGTSGRALGADTQYF. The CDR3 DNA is TGCAGCGTTGAAGATCGTGGGACTAGCGGGAGGGCCCTAGGGGCAGATACGCAGTATTTT.

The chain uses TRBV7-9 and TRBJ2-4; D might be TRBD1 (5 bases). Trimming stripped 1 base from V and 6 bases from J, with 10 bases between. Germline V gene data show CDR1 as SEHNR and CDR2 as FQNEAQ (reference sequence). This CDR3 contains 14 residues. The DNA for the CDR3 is TGTGCCAGCAGCTTAGGACAGTTTTTAAACATTCAGTACTTC. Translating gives CASSLGQFLNIQYF.

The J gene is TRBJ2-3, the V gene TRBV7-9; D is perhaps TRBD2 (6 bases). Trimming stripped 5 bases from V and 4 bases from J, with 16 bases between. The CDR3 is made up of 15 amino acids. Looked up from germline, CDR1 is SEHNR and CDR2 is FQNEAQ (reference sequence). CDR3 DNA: TGTGCCAGCAGCGAAACGGGACTCCAGCCAGATACGCAGTATTTT. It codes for CASSETGLQPDTQYF.